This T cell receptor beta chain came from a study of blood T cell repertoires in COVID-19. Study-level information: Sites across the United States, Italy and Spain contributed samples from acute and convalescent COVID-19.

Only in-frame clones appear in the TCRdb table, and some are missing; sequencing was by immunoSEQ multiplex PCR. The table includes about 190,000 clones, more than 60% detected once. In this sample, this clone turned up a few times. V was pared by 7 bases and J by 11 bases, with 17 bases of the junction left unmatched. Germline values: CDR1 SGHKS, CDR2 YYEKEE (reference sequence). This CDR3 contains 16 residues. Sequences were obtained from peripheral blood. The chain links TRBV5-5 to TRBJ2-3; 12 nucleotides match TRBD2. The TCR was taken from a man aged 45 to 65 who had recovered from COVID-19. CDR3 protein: CASFSATVTSGSLQYF. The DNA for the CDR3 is TGTGCCAGCTTCTCCGCTACCGTGACTAGCGGGAGTCTGCAGTATTTT.